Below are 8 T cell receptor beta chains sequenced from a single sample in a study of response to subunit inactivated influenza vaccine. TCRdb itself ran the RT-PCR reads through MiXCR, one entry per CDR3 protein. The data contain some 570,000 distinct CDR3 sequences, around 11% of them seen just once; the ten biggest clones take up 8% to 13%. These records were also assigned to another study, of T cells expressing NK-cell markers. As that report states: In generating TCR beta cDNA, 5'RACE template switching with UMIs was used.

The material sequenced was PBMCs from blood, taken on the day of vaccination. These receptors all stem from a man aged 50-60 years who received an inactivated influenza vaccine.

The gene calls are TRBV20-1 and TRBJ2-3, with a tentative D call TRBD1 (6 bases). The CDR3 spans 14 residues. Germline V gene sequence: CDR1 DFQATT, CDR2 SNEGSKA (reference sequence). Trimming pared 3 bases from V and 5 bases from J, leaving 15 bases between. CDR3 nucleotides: TGCAGTGCTAGGACGGGAACAGGGAAAGATACGCAGTATTTT. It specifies CSARTGTGKDTQYF.

The CDR3 region is CASRKQRNQPQHF. DNA of the CDR3: TGTGCCAGCAGGAAACAGCGCAATCAGCCCCAGCATTTT. This sequence joins TRBV28 and TRBJ1-5; D not certain. Per the germline V gene, CDR1 is MDHEN and CDR2 is SYDVKM. This CDR3 is built from 13 residues. Trimming left V 6 bases short and J 2 bases short, with 8 bases between.

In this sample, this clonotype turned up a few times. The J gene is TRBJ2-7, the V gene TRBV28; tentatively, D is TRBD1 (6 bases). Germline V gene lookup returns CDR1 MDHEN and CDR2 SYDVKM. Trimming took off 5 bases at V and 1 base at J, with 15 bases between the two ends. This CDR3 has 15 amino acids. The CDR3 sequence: CASSRLVDSSYEQYF. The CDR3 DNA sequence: TGTGCCAGCAGTAGATTGGTGGACAGTTCCTACGAGCAGTACTTC.

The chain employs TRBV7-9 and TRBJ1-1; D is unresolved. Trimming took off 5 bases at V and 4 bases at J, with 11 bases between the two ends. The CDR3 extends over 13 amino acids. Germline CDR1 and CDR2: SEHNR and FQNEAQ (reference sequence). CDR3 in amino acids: CASSPKGSTEAFF. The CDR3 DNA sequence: TGTGCCAGCAGCCCGAAGGGTTCCACTGAAGCTTTCTTT.

CDR3 loop: CASSPDRAGGTQYF. DNA for the CDR3: TGCGCCAGCAGCCCGGACAGGGCCGGTGGTACGCAGTATTTT. The chain carries TRBV5-1 and TRBJ2-3, with 8 bases that match TRBD1. Germline V gene lookup returns CDR1 SGHRS and CDR2 YFSETQ. V lost 4 bases and J lost 8; bases outside the gene matches: 9. This CDR3 region has 14 residues.

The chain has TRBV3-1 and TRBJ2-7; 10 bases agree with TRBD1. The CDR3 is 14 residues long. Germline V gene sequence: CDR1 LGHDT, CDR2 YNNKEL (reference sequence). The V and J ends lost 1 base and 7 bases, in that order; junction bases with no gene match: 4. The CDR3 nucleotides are TGTGCCAGCAGCCAAGGGACAGGGGGTACTGAGCAGTACTTC. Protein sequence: CASSQGTGGTEQYF.

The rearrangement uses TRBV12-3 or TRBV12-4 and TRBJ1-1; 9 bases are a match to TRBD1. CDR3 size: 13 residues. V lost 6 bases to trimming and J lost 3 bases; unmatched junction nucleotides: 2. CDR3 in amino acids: CASRWDRDTEAFF. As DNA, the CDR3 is TGTGCCAGCAGATGGGACAGGGACACTGAAGCTTTCTTT.

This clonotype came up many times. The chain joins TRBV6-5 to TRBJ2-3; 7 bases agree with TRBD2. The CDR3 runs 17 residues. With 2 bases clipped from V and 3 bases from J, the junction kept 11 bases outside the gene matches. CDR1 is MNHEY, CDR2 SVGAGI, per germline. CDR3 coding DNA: TGTGCCAGCAGTTACCTATCCGGCGGGAGTCGTACAGATACGCAGTATTTT. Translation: CASSYLSGGSRTDTQYF.